The 25 T cell receptor beta chains given below trace back to one sample, sequenced in a study of blood T cells in healthy people across ages. Combining a sample-barcoded 5' primer with a J-beta primer mix, a second PCR ran for roughly 7 to 11 cycles. From the 5' RACE reads, TCRdb called clonotypes with MiXCR, one entry per CDR3 protein. Of about 1,800,000 distinct CDR3 sequences listed, about 30% are singletons. Input material: blood. The receptors were gathered from a woman aged 25 to 45 in good health.

This clonotype was counted only a few times. V gene TRBV9 combines with J gene TRBJ2-6, with D possibly being TRBD1 (5 bases). This CDR3 comprises 20 residues. Germline CDR1 is SGDLS and CDR2 is YYNGEE. With 0 bases removed from V and 0 bases from J, the gap between germline ends came to 19 bases. CDR3 nucleotide sequence: TGTGCCAGCAGCGTAGAACGATTCGGGCAGGGCGGCTCTGGGGCCAACGTCCTGACTTTC. Its translation is CASSVERFGQGGSGANVLTF.

This rearrangement joins TRBV29-1 to TRBJ1-6; D is ambiguous. V lost 1 base and J 8 bases, leaving 15 bases between the germline ends. The CDR3 runs to 15 residues. Per the germline V gene, CDR1 is SQVTM and CDR2 is ANQGSEA. The CDR3 protein is CSVEVGQAGDSPLHF. CDR3 in DNA: TGCAGCGTTGAAGTCGGGCAGGCGGGCGATTCACCCCTCCACTTT. Drawing the rest from reference TRBV29-1 and TRBJ1-6, the complete variable domain is SAVISQKPSRDICQRGTSLTIQCQVDSQVTMMFWYRQQPGQSLTLIATANQGSEATYESGFVIDKFPISRPNLTFSTLTVSNMSPEDSSIYLCSVEVGQAGDSPLHFGNGTRLTVT.

V usage is TRBV7-2 and J usage is TRBJ1-4; no definite D call. Trimming took 4 bases from V and 8 from J, leaving 8 bases between them. Germline CDR1 reads SGHTA; CDR2 reads FQGNSA. The CDR3 is made up of 12 amino acids. CDR3 bases: TGTGCCAGCAGCTACCCAAAAGAAAAACTGTTTTTT. Its protein is CASSYPKEKLFF.

A remark on this clonotype: The junction departs from germline at one end; a sequencing error may be responsible. The J gene is TRBJ2-1, the V gene TRBV12-3 or TRBV12-4, with TRBD1 matching over 7 bases. The CDR3 extends over 15 amino acids. The chain's CDR3 is CASRGGQGSHNEQFF. In nucleotides, the CDR3 is TGTGCCAGCCGAGGGGGCCAGGGCTCCCACAATGAGCAGTTCTTC.

The V call is TRBV24-1, the J call TRBJ1-2, with D perhaps matching TRBD1 (6 bases). Germline CDR1 reads KGHDR; CDR2 reads SFDVKD. Trimming stripped 1 base from V and 7 bases from J, with 9 bases between. The CDR3 is made up of 13 amino acids. Here the CDR3 DNA reads TGTGCCACCAGTGATTTAGGGGGTATTGGCTACACCTTC. Its protein product is CATSDLGGIGYTF.

This rearrangement joins TRBV12-3 or TRBV12-4 to TRBJ1-1; D possibly corresponds to TRBD1 (6 bases). This CDR3 region has 12 residues. Trimming left V 5 bases short and J 4 bases short, with 8 bases between. This chain's CDR3 is CASSRQATEAFF. In nucleotides, the CDR3 is TGTGCCAGCAGTCGACAGGCCACTGAAGCTTTCTTT.

The CDR3 spells CASSYSSIGNTEAFF. The CDR3 region has the DNA TGTGCCAGCAGTTACTCGAGTATAGGTAACACTGAAGCTTTCTTT. This sequence joins TRBV6-2 or TRBV6-3 and TRBJ1-1; D remains ambiguous. Trimming left V 0 bases short and J 2 bases short, with 10 bases between. Looked up from germline, CDR1 is MNHEY and CDR2 is SVGEGT. The CDR3 length is 15 residues.

This clonotype has just a few counts. The V call is TRBV6-1, the J call TRBJ1-1, with D perhaps TRBD1 (6 bases). V lost 6 bases and J lost 5, with 13 bases in between. This CDR3 has 13 residues. The V gene's germline CDR1 is MNHNS and CDR2 SASEGT. The CDR3 coding sequence is TGTGCCAGCAGCGGACAGATCTATACTGAAGCTTTCTTT. It translates to CASSGQIYTEAFF.

The CDR3 loop reads CASSQAGRKRGGAEQYF. The CDR3 nucleotides read TGCGCCAGCAGCCAAGCGGGGAGGAAGCGGGGGGGCGCTGAGCAGTACTTC. V usage is TRBV4-1 and J usage is TRBJ2-7; 10 nucleotides line up with TRBD2. The CDR3 length is 17 residues. Germline values: CDR1 MGHRA, CDR2 YSYEKL. The J segment lost 7 bases and the V segment lost 1 base, leaving 13 bases of the junction unmatched.

This clonotype has ten or more counts. The gene calls are TRBV4-2 and TRBJ2-1, with 8 bases fitting TRBD2. V shed 1 base and J 6 bases; nucleotides not matched to a gene: 8. Germline CDR1 is LGHNA and CDR2 is YNFKEQ. The CDR3 has 16 residues. The chain's CDR3 is CASSQVGGTSANEQFF. The CDR3, as DNA: TGTGCCAGCAGCCAAGTAGGCGGGACTAGTGCCAATGAGCAGTTCTTC.

This clonotype was counted a few times. This chain joins TRBV7-2 and TRBJ2-1; tentative D call: TRBD2 (5 bases). Deletions cut 4 bases from V and 0 bases from J, with 13 bases between. This CDR3 is 16 amino acids long. Germline V gene data show CDR1 as SGHTA and CDR2 as FQGNSA. The CDR3 sequence is CASSSRTASSYNEQFF. In nucleotides, the CDR3 is TGTGCCAGCAGCTCACGGACTGCTAGCTCCTACAATGAGCAGTTCTTC.

This chain uses TRBV12-3 or TRBV12-4 with TRBJ1-2, with 8 bases fitting TRBD1. J lost 5 bases, V lost 3 bases, and 8 bases had no gene match. The CDR3 loop spans 15 amino acids. The CDR3 here is CASSLGQALDYGYTF. The CDR3 DNA is TGTGCCAGCAGTTTGGGACAGGCGTTGGATTATGGCTACACCTTC.

This clonotype turned up a few times. The chain employs TRBV12-3 or TRBV12-4 and TRBJ2-1; a weak D match, TRBD2 (5 bases). Between the trimmed V and J ends, which lost 8 bases and 12 bases, there was a span of 11 bases. This CDR3 contains 10 residues. The CDR3: CASGSYGQFF. The CDR3 DNA is TGTGCCAGCGGGAGTTATGGGCAGTTCTTC.

The rearrangement links TRBV30 to TRBJ2-5; perhaps TRBD1 as D (5 bases). Between the trimmed V and J ends, which lost 3 bases and 0 bases, there was a span of 11 bases. Germline lookup yields CDR1 GTSNPN and CDR2 SVGIG (reference sequence). The CDR3 runs to 14 residues. In nucleotides, the CDR3 is TGTGCCTGGAGGGACATAAAACACCAAGAGACCCAGTACTTC. It yields the protein CAWRDIKHQETQYF.

The V call is TRBV2, the J call TRBJ1-1, with D uncertain. V lost 0 bases, J lost 7 bases, and 9 bases lay in between. Germline V gene lookup returns CDR1 SNHLY and CDR2 FYNNEI. CDR3 length: 13 residues. The CDR3: CASSEAPGLEAFF. The CDR3 coding sequence is TGTGCCAGCAGTGAAGCTCCGGGTCTTGAAGCTTTCTTT.

The V and J genes are TRBV7-8 and TRBJ1-1; 7 bases agree with TRBD1. The V segment lost 5 bases and the J segment 1 base; nucleotides outside the gene matches: 10. Germline-derived CDR1 and CDR2 are SGHVS and FQNEAQ. The length of the CDR3 is 16 residues. CDR3 sequence reads: CASSIRTGRENTEAFF. Here the CDR3 DNA reads TGTGCCAGCAGCATTCGGACAGGCCGGGAGAACACTGAAGCTTTCTTT.

As DNA, the CDR3 is TGTGCCAGCGGCCCAGGGGGCTACAATGAGCAGTTCTTC. This codes for CASGPGGYNEQFF. The chain uses TRBV6-2 or TRBV6-3 and TRBJ2-1; 7 nucleotides agree with TRBD1. J lost 3 bases, V lost 8 bases, and 4 bases had no gene match. Germline V gene sequence: CDR1 MNHEY, CDR2 SVGEGT. This CDR3 comprises 13 residues.

A note on this clonotype: A clone one base away is much larger, so this may be a read error. The V and J genes are TRBV28 and TRBJ2-7, with D maybe TRBD2 (6 bases). Per germline, CDR1 MDHEN and CDR2 SYDVKM. V was trimmed by 11 bases and J by 0 bases, leaving 17 bases between them. The CDR3 spans 14 residues. The CDR3 is CACTTRRGSYEQYF. In nucleotides, the CDR3 is TGTGCCTGCACCACCCGGCGGGGCTCCTACGAGCAGTACTTC. The full variable domain, its missing parts supplied by reference TRBV28 and TRBJ2-7, is DVKVTQSSRYLVKRTGEKVFLECVQDMDHENMFWYRQDPGLGLRLIYFSYDVKMKEKGDIPEGYSVSREKKERFSLILESASTNQTSMYLCACTTRRGSYEQYFGPGTRLTVT.

The table lists this clonotype with a few counts. V and J are TRBV20-1 and TRBJ2-1, with TRBD2 matching over 7 bases. The ends lost 5 bases at V and 4 bases at J; junction bases unmatched: 14. CDR3 length equals 16 residues. Germline CDR1 reads DFQATT; CDR2 reads SNEGSKA (reference sequence). CDR3 sequence (DNA): TGCAGTGCTCTGTGGGCTACGGGGGGTCGATACAATGAGCAGTTCTTC. Residues: CSALWATGGRYNEQFF.

The J gene is TRBJ2-1, the V gene TRBV7-2; 8 bases agree with TRBD2. CDR1 and CDR2 from the germline V gene are SGHTA and FQGNSA. The CDR3 has 15 residues. Trimming at V came to 5 bases and at J to 3 bases, leaving 6 bases not matched to a gene. In nucleotides, the CDR3 is TGTGCCAGCAGCCCCTCAGCGGGGGACTACAATGAGCAGTTCTTC. As protein: CASSPSAGDYNEQFF.

This clonotype was detected many times. The rearrangement links TRBV29-1 to TRBJ2-5; D uncertain. CDR1 SQVTM and CDR2 ANQGSEA come from the germline V gene. Trimming shortened V by 6 bases and J by 4 bases, and 12 bases separated the two germline ends. The length of the CDR3 is 12 residues. The CDR3 sequence is CSVGESGETQYF. DNA of the CDR3: TGCAGCGTGGGCGAGAGTGGAGAGACCCAGTACTTC.

The CDR3 protein is CASSLFRQSNEKLFF. The CDR3 DNA is TGTGCCAGCAGTTTGTTTCGCCAGAGCAATGAAAAACTGTTTTTT. This chain links TRBV12-3 or TRBV12-4 with TRBJ1-4; D gene ambiguous. Deletions cut 3 bases from V and 5 bases from J, with 13 bases between. The CDR3 runs 15 residues.

This clonotype was detected a few times. The chain recombines TRBV7-2 with TRBJ1-2; TRBD1 matches at 8 bases. The germline V gene encodes CDR1 SGHTA and CDR2 FQGNSA. J lost 8 bases, V lost 7 bases, and 21 bases had no gene match. The length of the CDR3 is 17 residues. CDR3 bases: TGTGCCAGCACTCCCCAAGGCCGGACAGGGACATTTGGGGGCTACACCTTC. This translates into CASTPQGRTGTFGGYTF.

CDR3 DNA sequence: TGTGCCAGCAGTGAAGTTTTAGGGAGGAGCTATGGCTACACCTTC. As protein: CASSEVLGRSYGYTF. The chain carries TRBV6-1 and TRBJ1-2; D gene unclear. CDR3 length: 15 residues. CDR1 is MNHNS, CDR2 SASEGT, per germline. The V end lost 1 base, the J end lost 4 bases, and 13 bases lay between the germline ends.

This chain connects TRBV6-1 to TRBJ2-5; D gene uncertain. CDR1 is MNHNS, CDR2 SASEGT, per germline. Trimming stripped 5 bases from V and 3 bases from J, with 22 bases between. The CDR3 is 17 residues long. This CDR3 is CASSRLDFRSPKETQYF. CDR3 nucleotides: TGTGCCAGCAGTCGTCTCGACTTCAGGTCTCCAAAAGAGACCCAGTACTTC.